The 6 T cell receptor beta chains listed next were all sequenced from one sample in a study of T-cell memory formation after mild COVID-19. Each CDR3 protein is one row after TCRdb ran MiXCR on the 5' RACE reads. The sample carries 110,000 or so distinct CDR3 sequences, 15% to 20% recorded once. Material: PBMCs or a T cell subset sorted from them (not recorded which). The receptor set was obtained from a man between 18 and 35 years old who had mild COVID-19 (a few samples of this study predate the infection). Cell type and time point are not known.

V usage is TRBV10-3 and J usage is TRBJ2-5; 9 nucleotides agree with TRBD1. Trimming removed 5 bases from V and 3 bases from J; junction bases left unmatched: 10. Looked up from germline, CDR1 is ENHRY and CDR2 is SYGVKD. The CDR3 is 16 amino acids. The CDR3 sequence: CAISRWAGDREETQYF. CDR3 sequence (DNA): TGTGCCATCAGTCGTTGGGCAGGGGACAGGGAAGAGACCCAGTACTTC.

This chain uses TRBV7-2 with TRBJ2-7; D gene unclear. V was shortened by 5 bases and J by 1 base, with 15 bases between the two germline ends. Germline V gene data show CDR1 as SGHTA and CDR2 as FQGNSA. This CDR3 has 15 residues. The CDR3 region is CASSRKAAKSYEQYF. In DNA form, the CDR3 reads TGTGCCAGCAGCCGAAAGGCAGCAAAATCCTACGAGCAGTACTTC. Looking up the rest from reference TRBV7-2 and TRBJ2-7 gives the full variable domain: GAGVSQSPSNKVTEKGKDVELRCDPISGHTALYWYRQSLGQGLEFLIYFQGNSAPDKSGLPSDRFSAERTGGSVSTLTIQRTQQEDSAVYLCASSRKAAKSYEQYFGPGTRLTVT.

There are many counts of this clonotype. The chain employs TRBV12-3 or TRBV12-4 and TRBJ2-1, with TRBD2 matching 9 bases. J was trimmed by 9 bases and V by 3 bases; bases with no gene match: 6. The CDR3 is 14 residues long. The CDR3 is CASSLRLAGSEQFF. CDR3 DNA: TGTGCCAGCAGTTTGAGGCTAGCGGGGAGTGAGCAGTTCTTC.

This clonotype was observed a few times. The gene calls are TRBV6-6 and TRBJ2-7; 8 bases match TRBD2. The ends lost 2 bases at V and 7 bases at J; junction bases unmatched: 4. In germline, CDR1 is MNHNY, CDR2 SVGAGI (reference sequence). The CDR3 contains 13 residues. The CDR3 is CASSYPPGGEQYF. As DNA, the CDR3 is TGTGCCAGCAGTTACCCGCCGGGGGGGGAGCAGTACTTC.

The chain couples TRBV28 to TRBJ2-7, with 11 bases identical to TRBD2. The V and J ends lost 3 bases and 0 bases, in that order; junction bases with no gene match: 7. The CDR3 runs to 17 residues. The germline CDR1 and CDR2 sequences are MDHEN and SYDVKM. The CDR3 here is CASSLKLAGDYSYEQYV. The CDR3 nucleotides are TGTGCCAGCAGTTTGAAACTAGCGGGGGATTACTCCTACGAGCAGTACGTC.

This clonotype was counted between two and nine times. V is TRBV12-3 or TRBV12-4 and J is TRBJ2-1; 10 bases align to TRBD1. V trimming: 9 bases; J trimming: 4 bases; junction bases outside the gene matches: 6. CDR3 length: 14 residues. CDR3 region: CASCPGQGYNEQFF. The CDR3 DNA reads TGTGCCAGTTGTCCGGGACAGGGGTACAATGAGCAGTTCTTC.